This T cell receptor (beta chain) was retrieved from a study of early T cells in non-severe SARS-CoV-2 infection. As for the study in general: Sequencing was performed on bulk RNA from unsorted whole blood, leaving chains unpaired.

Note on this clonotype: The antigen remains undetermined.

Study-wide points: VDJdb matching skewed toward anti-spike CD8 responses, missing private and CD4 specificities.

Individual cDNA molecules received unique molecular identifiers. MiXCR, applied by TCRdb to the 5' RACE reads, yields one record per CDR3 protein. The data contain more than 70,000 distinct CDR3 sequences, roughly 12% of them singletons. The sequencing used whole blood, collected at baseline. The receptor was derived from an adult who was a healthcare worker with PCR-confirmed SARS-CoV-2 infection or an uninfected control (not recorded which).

The CDR3 loop is CASSTLGPDTQYF. DNA for the CDR3: TGTGCCAGCAGCACACTAGGGCCAGATACGCAGTATTTT. The V and J genes are TRBV9 and TRBJ2-3; weak D call: TRBD2 (5 bases). Between the trimmed V and J ends, which lost 4 bases and 4 bases, there was a span of 10 bases. In germline, CDR1 is SGDLS, CDR2 YYNGEE. The CDR3 is 13 residues long. Full variable domain (missing parts from reference TRBV9 and TRBJ2-3): DSGVTQTPKHLITATGQRVTLRCSPRSGDLSVYWYQQSLDQGLQFLIQYYNGEERAKGNILERFSAQQFPDLHSELNLSSLELGDSALYFCASSTLGPDTQYFGPGTRLTVL.